This note documents a single TCR beta chain sequence. These data belong to a study of blood T cell repertoires in COVID-19. Study-wide background: The samples span acute and convalescent COVID-19 from the United States, Italy and Spain. T cells, B-cell-depleted T cells, or PBMCs provided the cDNA or gDNA that served as material.

How the authors handled the data: Reference gene primers were amplified, and this amplification served to estimate nucleated cell counts. Sequencing was performed with immunoSEQ multiplex PCR; in TCRdb, only in-frame clones are kept and a portion is missing. Clone size and the V and J calls come from that table; the DNA yielded D and trimming. This sample has 300,000 or so clones, with 90% found just once. Germline lookup yields CDR1 SGHAT and CDR2 FQNNGV. CDR3 length: 15 residues. V was shortened by 2 bases and J by 4 bases, with 15 bases between the two germline ends. The chain combines TRBV11-2 with TRBJ2-7, with D maybe TRBD1 (6 bases). The receptor comes from a woman in her 40s with acute or convalescent COVID-19. The sample was peripheral blood. The DNA of the CDR3 is TGTGCCAGCAGCTTAACTTGGGGGCAGGGGTACGAGCAGTACGTC. Its protein product is CASSLTWGQGYEQYV.